This TCR beta chain was retrieved from a study of early T cells in non-severe SARS-CoV-2 infection. As for the study in general: Sequencing was performed on bulk RNA from unsorted whole blood, leaving chains unpaired. Points from the study as a whole: Database matching using VDJdb favored anti-spike CD8 responses, with private and CD4 specificities left missing.

The CDR3 spans 14 residues. The germline CDR1 and CDR2 sequences are LNHNV and YYDKDF (reference sequence). V was shortened by 3 bases and J by 5 bases, with 14 bases between the two germline ends. This clonotype was recorded a few times. What it binds is not known. Tagging with unique molecular identifiers was applied to individual cDNA molecules. A single record per CDR3 protein comes from TCRdb applying MiXCR to the 5' RACE reads. The repertoire includes 70,000 to 85,000 distinct CDR3 sequences, around 14% of them detected once, and 5.5% to 7.5% sits in the top ten. Sequencing was done on a sample of whole blood. The receptor comes from an adult who was a healthcare worker with PCR-confirmed SARS-CoV-2 infection or an uninfected control (not recorded which). The rearrangement uses TRBV15 and TRBJ2-7; tentatively, D is TRBD1 (5 bases). The CDR3 nucleotides are TGTGCCACCAGCAGGACAGAGACCCTTAACGAGCAGTACTTC. This sequence encodes CATSRTETLNEQYF.